The entry below gives a single T cell receptor beta chain sequence along with its context. In the source study's methods: Reference gene primer amplification gave estimated nucleated cell counts. Some clones are missing from TCRdb's copy, which holds only in-frame ones; the method was immunoSEQ multiplex PCR. V, J and clone size were drawn from that table, and D and trimming were deduced from the DNA. This sample has 150,000 or so clones; around 83% occur once, and the top ten carry 10% to 15%. This specimen comes from a study of blood T cell repertoires in COVID-19. This CDR3 contains 10 residues. CDR1 and CDR2 (germline): LGHNT, FRNRAP. The V and J ends lost 6 bases and 9 bases respectively, with 6 bases between them.

This sequence originates from a man aged 70-80 years who had recovered from COVID-19. The chain couples TRBV12-5 to TRBJ2-1; the D is unclear. Sequencing input: peripheral blood. CDR3 coding DNA: TGTGCTAGTGGGGTTAGTGAGCAGTTCTTC. This translates into CASGVSEQFF.